The T cell receptor (beta chain) under discussion was sequenced for a study of cytomegalovirus exposure and HLA in healthy donors. Across the study: In a later analysis, it was reported that the 110 or so validation repertoires had been produced on the same platform as the 500 to 750 repertoires belonging to the first cohort.

As regards this clone: Its antigen is undetermined.

CDR1 SGHDT and CDR2 YYEEEE come from the germline V gene. The CDR3 has 16 residues. Trimming stripped 4 bases from V and 5 bases from J, with 18 bases between. Some clones are missing from TCRdb's copy, which holds only in-frame ones; the method was immunoSEQ multiplex PCR. The table shows fewer than 250,000 clones, with 86% occurring only once. General study points: First-cohort TCR clusters tended to co-occur in the 95 to 150 validation repertoires, a later analysis found. A few chains linked to CMV were shown in vitro to be specific for CMV antigens. About 180 TCR beta chains were listed as cytomegalovirus-associated.

Sequenced sample: PBMCs. The receptor was derived from a woman in her late teens or twenties in good health and CMV-seronegative. The genes are TRBV5-6 and TRBJ2-2; a possible D gene is TRBD2 (6 bases). CDR3 region: CASSSSGTRLTGELFF. The CDR3 nucleotides read TGTGCCAGCAGCAGTTCCGGGACTCGCTTAACCGGGGAGCTGTTTTTT.